This is a list of T cell receptor beta chains from one sample in a study of human T cells and chemical hapten exposure. Each CDR3 protein gets one entry after TCRdb re-called the RACE reads with MiXCR. The sample has about 60,000 distinct CDR3 sequences; over 7.5% are singletons. The material was whole blood, obtained in connection with sensitization to the hapten diphenylcyclopropenone (DPC). The receptors originated from a woman aged 40 to 50 with alopecia areata. Some clones in this sample may be carry-over from other donors' samples. CDR3s include the opening cysteine and the closing phenylalanine or tryptophan. Fields, in order: V gene, D gene, J gene, clone size, CDR3 DNA, CDR3 protein. The D gene is left open where the match is weak. A clone size is listed for some rows: how often the clone was seen (once, few, many), or a class if it is expanded.

>TRBV12-5|NA|TRBJ2-3|NA
TGTGCTAGTGGCCGACCCGAACGGGGTATCGACGACAGCACAGATACGCAGTATTTT
CASGRPERGIDDSTDTQYF
>TRBV7-9|NA|TRBJ1-1|many
TGTGCCAGCAGCTTAACAGGGAATCAGAAAGAAGCTTTCTTT
CASSLTGNQKEAFF
>TRBV29-1|TRBD2|TRBJ2-5|few
TGCAGCGTTGAGCCTCCGTTGTTGACTAGCGGGGGTACTGGGACCCAGTACTTC
CSVEPPLLTSGGTGTQYF
>TRBV4-1|NA|TRBJ2-7|many
TGCGCCAGCAGCCTTATGTTGGCGGGGAGCACCTACGAGCAGTACTTC
CASSLMLAGSTYEQYF
>TRBV18|NA|TRBJ1-6|many
TGTGCCAGCTCACCGGCCGACAGGAGCGAGTCACCCCTCCACTTT
CASSPADRSESPLHF
>TRBV5-1|NA|TRBJ2-3|NA
TGCGCCACCAGCAGCGGGACAGGTAGCACAGATACGCAGTATTTT
CATSSGTGSTDTQYF
>TRBV4-1|NA|TRBJ1-4|many
TGCGCCAGCAGCACCCGGACACAAACTAATGAAAAACTGTTTTTT
CASSTRTQTNEKLFF
>TRBV4-2|NA|TRBJ2-7|NA
TGTGCCAGCAGCCAAGACAGGAGCTCCTACGAGCAGTACTTC
CASSQDRSSYEQYF
>TRBV5-1|TRBD1|TRBJ1-1|few
TGCGCCAGCAGCCAACAGGGGGTTGGGGCTGAAGCTTTCTTT
CASSQQGVGAEAFF
>TRBV28|NA|TRBJ1-2|few
TGTGCCAGCAGTTTATCTTCAGGGACCGGCTGGGGCACCTTC
CASSLSSGTGWGTF
>TRBV2|TRBD1|TRBJ2-7|NA
TGTGCCACCCTACGACTTCCGGGACAGGGAAACAAGTACTTC
CATLRLPGQGNKYF
>TRBV19|TRBD1|TRBJ2-3|many
TGTGCCAGTACGGACAGGGGTGCGGATACGCAGTATTTT
CASTDRGADTQYF
>TRBV5-1|NA|TRBJ2-5|many
TGCGCCAGCAGCTTTATGTGGGAGACCCAGTACTTC
CASSFMWETQYF
>TRBV3-1|NA|TRBJ1-1|few
TGTGCCAGCAGCCAAGATCTTTGGGGTTCCAGGAACACTGAAGCTTTCTTT
CASSQDLWGSRNTEAFF
>TRBV28|TRBD1|TRBJ1-5|NA
TGTGCCAGCAGTTTATCCGGACAGGGAAATCAGCCCCAGCATTTT
CASSLSGQGNQPQHF
>TRBV7-3|TRBD2|TRBJ2-3|NA
TGTGCCAGCAGCTCCCGGGGGGATTCCACAGATACGCAGTATTTT
CASSSRGDSTDTQYF
>TRBV7-2|NA|TRBJ1-2|NA
TGTGCCAGCAGCTTAGACTATCAGGGAATTGGCTACACCTTC
CASSLDYQGIGYTF
>TRBV9|TRBD2|TRBJ2-3|NA
TGTGCCAGCAGCGGAATACTAGCGGGGATCTCGCTTAGCACAGATACGCAGTATTTT
CASSGILAGISLSTDTQYF
>TRBV12-5|NA|TRBJ2-3|few
TGTGCTAGTGGCACAGTGGATACGCAGTATTTT
CASGTVDTQYF
>TRBV20-1|NA|TRBJ1-1|NA
TGCAGTGTGCAGGACGGATTGAACACTGAAGCTTTCTTT
CSVQDGLNTEAFF
>TRBV7-8|TRBD1|TRBJ1-6|many
TGTGCCAGCAGCTTCTTTGCCAGGGGGCCGAATTCACCCCTCCACTTT
CASSFFARGPNSPLHF
>TRBV4-3|TRBD2|TRBJ2-3|many
TGCGCCAGCAGCCAAGATTGGCTAGCGGGGGAAACTAGCACAGATACGCAGTATTTT
CASSQDWLAGETSTDTQYF
>TRBV12-3/TRBV12-4|NA|TRBJ2-4|many
TGTGCCAGCAGTTTTGGGACAGCCAAAAACATTCAGTACTTC
CASSFGTAKNIQYF
>TRBV12-3/TRBV12-4|NA|TRBJ1-1|many
TGTGCCAGCAGTCCGGGCCGGAACACTGAAGCTTTCTTT
CASSPGRNTEAFF
>TRBV12-3/TRBV12-4|NA|TRBJ1-5|NA
TGTGCCAGCTCCCTCGGCGGTAGCAATCAGCCCCAGCATTTT
CASSLGGSNQPQHF
>TRBV12-3/TRBV12-4|TRBD1|TRBJ1-1|NA
TGTGCCAGCAGTCCATCTCGGACAGGCGCTGAAGCTTTCTTT
CASSPSRTGAEAFF
>TRBV9|NA|TRBJ1-4|few
TGTGCCAGCAGCCCTGGGCCCGAAAGACTGTTTTTT
CASSPGPERLFF
>TRBV20-1|NA|TRBJ1-1|many
TGCAGTGCTAGACCTACTGGAATTGAAGCTTTCTTT
CSARPTGIEAFF
>TRBV12-5|NA|TRBJ2-1|NA
TGTGCTAGTGGTTTGGCCACCGGGGTTGAGGAGTTCTTC
CASGLATGVEEFF
>TRBV28|TRBD1|TRBJ1-2|many
TGTGCCAGTCTACAGGGGAACCCCTATGGCTACACCTTC
CASLQGNPYGYTF
>TRBV7-6|NA|TRBJ1-1|many
TGTGCCAGCAGCTCGGATGGGGCTGAAGCTTTCTTT
CASSSDGAEAFF
>TRBV24-1|TRBD2|TRBJ2-3|NA
TGTGCCACCAGTGATTTGCAAGTACCAAACATAGCGGGGAACCGAGATACGCAGTATTTT
CATSDLQVPNIAGNRDTQYF
>TRBV28|NA|TRBJ1-4|few
TGTGCCAGCAACCTTGGGTACAGAACAAATGAAAAACTGTTTTTT
CASNLGYRTNEKLFF
>TRBV6-6|NA|TRBJ1-5|NA
TGTGCCAGCAGTTACAAGGGGAATCAGCCCCAGCATTTT
CASSYKGNQPQHF
>TRBV4-3|TRBD1|TRBJ1-2|NA
TGCGCCAGCAGCCAAGATTCGATTGGGCAGGGGGCTGTTGGCTACACCTTC
CASSQDSIGQGAVGYTF
>TRBV4-3|NA|TRBJ1-2|many
TGCGCCAGCAGCCAAGATCTGGTCGTACATTGGGATGGCTACACCTTC
CASSQDLVVHWDGYTF
>TRBV21-1|NA|TRBJ2-1|many
TGTGCCAGCAGCAAGAGGACAGCCAACAATGAGCAGTTCTTC
CASSKRTANNEQFF
>TRBV28|TRBD2|TRBJ2-3|many
TGTGCCAGCAGTAAGCGGGGGGCCGATACGCAGTATTTT
CASSKRGADTQYF
>TRBV5-5|NA|TRBJ2-7|NA
TGTGCCAGCAGCTCCACTGGTAACGAGCAGTACTTC
CASSSTGNEQYF
>TRBV30|NA|TRBJ2-2|many
TGTGCCTGGAGCAGAGCCGGGTCCACCGGGGAGCTGTTTTTT
CAWSRAGSTGELFF
>TRBV4-1|NA|TRBJ1-2|NA
TGCGCCAGCAGCCAAGAGGGCAGTACAAGGGGCAATCGGTATGGCTACACCTTC
CASSQEGSTRGNRYGYTF
>TRBV20-1|TRBD1|TRBJ1-4|many
TGCAGTGCGGCTTCGGACAGGGGTGGTGAAAAACTGTTTTTT
CSAASDRGGEKLFF
>TRBV12-3/TRBV12-4|TRBD2|TRBJ2-2|many
TGTGCCAGCAGGGGTAGCGGGTCGAACACCGGGGAGCTGTTTTTT
CASRGSGSNTGELFF
>TRBV6-2/TRBV6-3|TRBD1|TRBJ2-3|few
TGTGCCAGCAGTCCTCATTTACCCGACAGGGAGAACACAGATACGCAGTATTTT
CASSPHLPDRENTDTQYF
>TRBV14|NA|TRBJ2-1|many
TGTGCCAGCAGCCAAGCTCGGGGGAATGAGCAGTTCTTC
CASSQARGNEQFF
>TRBV12-3/TRBV12-4|NA|TRBJ1-6|many
TGTGCCAGCAGCTTGACCGGTGGTTCACCCCTCCACTTT
CASSLTGGSPLHF
>TRBV7-9|TRBD1|TRBJ2-3|NA
TGTGCCAGCAGCTTTCCCGGGGACAGATACACAGATACGCAGTATTTT
CASSFPGDRYTDTQYF
>TRBV12-3/TRBV12-4|NA|TRBJ2-7|many
TGTGCCAGCTGCCTCCACGGGCTCGGCTACGAGCAGTACTTC
CASCLHGLGYEQYF
>TRBV12-3/TRBV12-4|NA|TRBJ1-3|many
TGTGCCAGCAGTTTCGGGGGGAACCGAAACACCATATATTTT
CASSFGGNRNTIYF
>TRBV29-1|TRBD1|TRBJ2-7|many
TGCAGCGCTGGGACAGGGATGAGCTACGAGCAGTACTTC
CSAGTGMSYEQYF